This T cell receptor (beta chain) was identified in a study of T cells after yellow fever vaccination. Study-wide points: A limited proportion of clonotypes was detected within both the CD4 and CD8 compartments. Weaker overall, the secondary response nonetheless peaked faster (day 5 versus 15).

TCRdb reprocessed the 5' RACE reads via MiXCR and lists one record per CDR3 protein. In the table there are approximately 580,000 distinct CDR3 sequences, around a sixth of which are singletons. V lost 5 bases and J lost 2, with 9 bases in between. Germline CDR1 and CDR2: SEHNR and FQNEAQ (reference sequence). This CDR3 spans 13 amino acids. Comments on this clonotype: Its specificity is unknown.

The chain links TRBV7-9 to TRBJ2-5; TRBD1 might be the D (5 bases). This clonotype was sampled from a man younger than 35 who received the YFV17D yellow fever vaccine. Material: PBMCs, obtained around 5 days after the first yellow fever vaccination. The CDR3 is CASSETVQETQYF. CDR3 sequence (DNA): TGTGCCAGCAGCGAGACAGTTCAAGAGACCCAGTACTTC.